The clone carrying this TCR beta chain was detected ten times or more. As yet, its antigen is unknown. The CDR3 consists of 14 residues. V was shortened by 2 bases and J by 7 bases, with 12 bases between the two germline ends. This sample was included in a study of T-cell reconstitution after alpha-beta-depleted transplantation in children. The study's findings and limits: After transplant, at about two months, alpha-beta T cells were reportedly derived from several hundred expanded graft clones. Diversity of TCRbeta at day 60 was high in some patients, arising from surviving recipient T cells and thymic progenitors. T-cell counts and diversity at one year post-transplant came mainly from newly produced T cells.

Unique molecular identifiers were used to barcode this TCRbeta library. TCRdb fed the PCR reads into MiXCR, producing one record per CDR3 protein. This table has about 580,000 distinct CDR3 sequences, 20% to 25% appearing once. Sequencing was performed on PBMCs, mostly from graft donor cells, taken 360 days after TCRalphabeta/CD19-depleted stem cell transplant. The chain links TRBV12-3 or TRBV12-4 to TRBJ1-5, with D perhaps matching TRBD1 (5 bases). This TCR was recovered from a boy under two years old who had a stem cell transplant for acute myeloid leukemia, so the T cells may come from the graft donor. Here the CDR3 DNA reads TGTGCCAGCAGTTTATCGTCAGGGTCCCAGCCCCAGCATTTT. It codes for CASSLSSGSQPQHF.